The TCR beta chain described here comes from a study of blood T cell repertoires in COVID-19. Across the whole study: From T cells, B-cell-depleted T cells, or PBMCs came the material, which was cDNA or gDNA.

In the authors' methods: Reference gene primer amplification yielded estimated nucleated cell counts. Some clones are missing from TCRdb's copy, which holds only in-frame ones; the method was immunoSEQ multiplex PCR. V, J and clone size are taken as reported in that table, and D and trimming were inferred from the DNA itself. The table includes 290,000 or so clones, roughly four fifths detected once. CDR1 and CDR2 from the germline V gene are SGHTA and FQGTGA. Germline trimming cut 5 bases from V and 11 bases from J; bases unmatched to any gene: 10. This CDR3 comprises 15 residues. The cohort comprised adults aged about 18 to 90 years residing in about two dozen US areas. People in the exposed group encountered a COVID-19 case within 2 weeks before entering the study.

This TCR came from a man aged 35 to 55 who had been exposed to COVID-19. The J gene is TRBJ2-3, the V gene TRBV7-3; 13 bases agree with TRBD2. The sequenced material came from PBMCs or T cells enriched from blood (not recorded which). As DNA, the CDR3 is TGTGCCAGCAGCGCCGGACTAGCGGGAGAGGTTGTGCAGTATTTT. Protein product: CASSAGLAGEVVQYF.